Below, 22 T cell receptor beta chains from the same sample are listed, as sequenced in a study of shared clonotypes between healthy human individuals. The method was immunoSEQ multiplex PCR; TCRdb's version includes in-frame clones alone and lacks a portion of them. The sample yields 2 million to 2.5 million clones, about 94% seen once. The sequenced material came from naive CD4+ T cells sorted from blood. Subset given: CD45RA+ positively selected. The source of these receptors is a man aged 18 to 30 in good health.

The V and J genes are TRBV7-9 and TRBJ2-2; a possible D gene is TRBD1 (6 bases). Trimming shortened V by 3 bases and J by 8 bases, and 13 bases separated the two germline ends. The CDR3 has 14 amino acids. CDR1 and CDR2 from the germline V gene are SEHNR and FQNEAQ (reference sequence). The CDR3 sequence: CASSFLDRKGELFF. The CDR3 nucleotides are TGTGCCAGCAGCTTCCTCGACAGGAAGGGGGAGCTGTTTTTT. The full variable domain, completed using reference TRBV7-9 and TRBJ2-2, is DTGVSQNPRHKITKRGQNVTFRCDPISEHNRLYWYRQTLGQGPEFLTYFQNEAQLEKSRLLSDRFSAERPKGSFSTLEIQRTEQGDSAMYLCASSFLDRKGELFFGEGSRLTVL.

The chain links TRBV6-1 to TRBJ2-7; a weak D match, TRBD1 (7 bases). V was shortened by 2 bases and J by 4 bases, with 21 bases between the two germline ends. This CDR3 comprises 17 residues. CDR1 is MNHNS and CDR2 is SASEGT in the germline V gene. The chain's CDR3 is CASSERDRAGGLYEQYF. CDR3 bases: TGTGCCAGCAGTGAACGGGACAGAGCCGGAGGGCTTTACGAGCAGTACTTC.

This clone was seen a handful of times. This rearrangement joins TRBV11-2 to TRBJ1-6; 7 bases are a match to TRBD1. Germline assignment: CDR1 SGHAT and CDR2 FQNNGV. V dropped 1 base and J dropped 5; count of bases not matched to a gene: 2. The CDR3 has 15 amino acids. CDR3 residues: CASSLGRGHNSPLHF. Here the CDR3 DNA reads TGTGCCAGCAGCTTAGGAAGGGGGCATAATTCACCCCTCCACTTT.

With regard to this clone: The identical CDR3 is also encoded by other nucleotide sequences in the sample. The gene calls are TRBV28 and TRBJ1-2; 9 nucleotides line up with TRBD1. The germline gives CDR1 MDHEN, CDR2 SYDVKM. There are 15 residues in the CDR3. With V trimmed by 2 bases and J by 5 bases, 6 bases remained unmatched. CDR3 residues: CASSLPGQGAYGYTF. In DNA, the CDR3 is TGTGCCAGCAGTTTACCGGGACAGGGAGCGTATGGCTACACCTTC.

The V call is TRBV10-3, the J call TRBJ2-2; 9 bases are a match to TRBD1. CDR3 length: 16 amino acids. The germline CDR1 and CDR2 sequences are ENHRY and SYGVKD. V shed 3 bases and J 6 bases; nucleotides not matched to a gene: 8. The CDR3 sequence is CAISDSGTGKAGELFF. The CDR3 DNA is TGTGCCATCAGTGACTCCGGGACAGGGAAGGCCGGGGAGCTGTTTTTT.

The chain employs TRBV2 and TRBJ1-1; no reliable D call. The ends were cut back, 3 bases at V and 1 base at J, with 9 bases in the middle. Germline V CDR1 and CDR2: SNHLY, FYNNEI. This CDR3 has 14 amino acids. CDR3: CASSDWVRNTEAFF. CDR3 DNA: TGTGCCAGCAGTGACTGGGTGCGGAACACTGAAGCTTTCTTT. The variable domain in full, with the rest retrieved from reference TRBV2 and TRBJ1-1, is EPEVTQTPSHQVTQMGQEVILRCVPISNHLYFYWYRQILGQKVEFLVSFYNNEISEKSEIFDDQFSVERPDGSNFTLKIRSTKLEDSAMYFCASSDWVRNTEAFFGQGTRLTVV.

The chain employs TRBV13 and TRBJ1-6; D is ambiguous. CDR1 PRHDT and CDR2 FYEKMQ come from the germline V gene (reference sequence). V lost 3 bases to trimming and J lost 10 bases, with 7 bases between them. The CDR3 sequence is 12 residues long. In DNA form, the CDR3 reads TGTGCCAGCAGCTTCCACCTCTCACCCCTCCACTTT. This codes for CASSFHLSPLHF.

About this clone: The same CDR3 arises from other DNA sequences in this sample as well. CDR3 protein: CASGQSSYEQYF. The CDR3 bases are TGTGCCTCGGGACAGTCGTCCTACGAGCAGTACTTC. The chain has TRBV30 and TRBJ2-7, with TRBD1 matching 7 bases. This CDR3 comprises 12 residues. Germline CDR1 is GTSNPN and CDR2 is SVGIG (reference sequence). J was trimmed by 1 base and V by 7 bases; bases with no gene match: 4. Together with reference TRBV30 and TRBJ2-7, the CDR3 gives the full variable domain: SQTIHQWPATLVQPVGSPLSLECTVEGTSNPNLYWYRQAAGRGLQLLFYSVGIGQISSEVPQNLSASRPQDRQFILSSKKLLLSDSGFYLCASGQSSYEQYFGPGTRLTVT.

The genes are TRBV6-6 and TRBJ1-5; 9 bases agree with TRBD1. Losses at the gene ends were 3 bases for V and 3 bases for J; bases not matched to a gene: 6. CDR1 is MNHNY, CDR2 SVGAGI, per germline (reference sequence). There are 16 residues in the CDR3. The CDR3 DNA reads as TGTGCCAGCAGTTATAAAGGACAGGGGAACAATCAGCCCCAGCATTTT. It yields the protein CASSYKGQGNNQPQHF.

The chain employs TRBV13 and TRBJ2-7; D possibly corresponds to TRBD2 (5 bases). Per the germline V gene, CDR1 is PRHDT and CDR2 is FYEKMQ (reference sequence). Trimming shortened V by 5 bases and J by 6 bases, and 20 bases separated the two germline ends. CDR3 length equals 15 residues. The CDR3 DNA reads TGTGCCAGCAGCCCGAGGACTGACCCTTTAACCGAGCAGTACTTC. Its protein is CASSPRTDPLTEQYF.

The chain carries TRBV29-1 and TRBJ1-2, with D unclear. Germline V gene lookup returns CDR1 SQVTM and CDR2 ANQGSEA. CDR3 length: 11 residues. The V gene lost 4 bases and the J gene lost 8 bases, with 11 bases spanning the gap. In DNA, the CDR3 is TGCAGCGTTGGGGAGGTCGACGGCTACACCTTC. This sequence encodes CSVGEVDGYTF.

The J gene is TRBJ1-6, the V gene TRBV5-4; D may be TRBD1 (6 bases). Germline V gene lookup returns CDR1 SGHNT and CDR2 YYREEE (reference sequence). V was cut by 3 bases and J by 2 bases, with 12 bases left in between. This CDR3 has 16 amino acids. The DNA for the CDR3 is TGTGCCAGCAGCTCCCTCGGGGGCGCCTATAATTCACCCCTCCACTTT. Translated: CASSSLGGAYNSPLHF.

For the CDR3, the DNA is TGTGCCAGCTCAAGCGGGACCGGTTATCAGCCCCAGCATTTT. This sequence encodes CASSSGTGYQPQHF. The rearrangement joins TRBV18 to TRBJ1-5; possibly TRBD1 for D (5 bases). The germline CDR1 and CDR2 sequences are KGHSH and LQKENI. This CDR3 is built from 14 residues. Deletions cut 5 bases from V and 5 bases from J, with 13 bases between.

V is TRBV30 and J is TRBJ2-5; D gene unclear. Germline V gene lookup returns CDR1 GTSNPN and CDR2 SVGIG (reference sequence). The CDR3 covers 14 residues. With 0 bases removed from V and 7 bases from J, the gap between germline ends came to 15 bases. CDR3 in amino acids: CAWSVVASSGTQYF. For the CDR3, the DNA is TGTGCCTGGAGTGTTGTTGCAAGTTCTGGGACCCAGTACTTC.

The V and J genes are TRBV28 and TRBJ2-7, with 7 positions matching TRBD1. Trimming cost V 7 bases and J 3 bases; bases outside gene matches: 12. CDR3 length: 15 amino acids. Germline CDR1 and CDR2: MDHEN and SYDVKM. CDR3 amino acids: CASTTSGTEVYEQYF. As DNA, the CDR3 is TGTGCCAGCACCACGTCCGGGACAGAGGTCTACGAGCAGTACTTC.

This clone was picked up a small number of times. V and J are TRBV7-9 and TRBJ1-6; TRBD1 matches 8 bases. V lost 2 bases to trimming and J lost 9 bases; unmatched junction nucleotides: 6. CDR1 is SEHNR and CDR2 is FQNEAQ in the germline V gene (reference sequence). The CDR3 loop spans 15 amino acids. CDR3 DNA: TGTGCCAGCAGCTTATCCGGACAGGGAACTTCACCCCTCCACTTT. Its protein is CASSLSGQGTSPLHF.

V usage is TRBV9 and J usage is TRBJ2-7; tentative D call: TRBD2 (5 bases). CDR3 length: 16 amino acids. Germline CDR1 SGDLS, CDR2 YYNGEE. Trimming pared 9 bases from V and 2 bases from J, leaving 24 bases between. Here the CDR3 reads CANGFKREHLPYEQYF. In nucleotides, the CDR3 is TGTGCCAACGGATTTAAAAGGGAGCACCTCCCCTACGAGCAGTACTTC.

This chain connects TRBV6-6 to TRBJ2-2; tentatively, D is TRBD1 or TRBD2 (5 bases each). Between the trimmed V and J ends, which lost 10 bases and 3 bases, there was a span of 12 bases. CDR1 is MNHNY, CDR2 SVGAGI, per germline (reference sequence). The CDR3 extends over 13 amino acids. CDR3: CAMGQDYTGELFF. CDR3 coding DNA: TGTGCCATGGGGCAGGACTACACCGGGGAGCTGTTTTTT.

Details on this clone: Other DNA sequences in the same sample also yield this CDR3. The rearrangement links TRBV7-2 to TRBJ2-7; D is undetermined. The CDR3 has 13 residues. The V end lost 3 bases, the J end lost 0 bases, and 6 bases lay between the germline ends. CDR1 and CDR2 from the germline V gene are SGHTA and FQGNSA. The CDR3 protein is CASSFRSSYEQYF. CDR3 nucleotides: TGTGCCAGCAGCTTCCGAAGCTCCTACGAGCAGTACTTC.

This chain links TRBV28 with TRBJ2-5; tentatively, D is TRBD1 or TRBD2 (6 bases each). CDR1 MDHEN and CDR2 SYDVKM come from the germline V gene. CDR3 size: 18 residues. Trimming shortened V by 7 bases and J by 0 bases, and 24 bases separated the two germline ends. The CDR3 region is CASKVIGRGGRDQETQYF. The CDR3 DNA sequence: TGTGCCAGCAAAGTAATTGGCAGGGGAGGAAGGGACCAAGAGACCCAGTACTTC. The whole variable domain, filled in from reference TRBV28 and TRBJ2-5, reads DVKVTQSSRYLVKRTGEKVFLECVQDMDHENMFWYRQDPGLGLRLIYFSYDVKMKEKGDIPEGYSVSREKKERFSLILESASTNQTSMYLCASKVIGRGGRDQETQYFGPGTRLLVL.

DNA of the CDR3: TGTGCCAGCACAGGGAGCACAGATACGCAGTATTTT. Its protein is CASTGSTDTQYF. This chain joins TRBV18 and TRBJ2-3, with D maybe TRBD1 (6 bases). CDR1 is KGHSH, CDR2 LQKENI, per germline. Trimming cost V 8 bases and J 0 bases, with 6 bases left between them. The CDR3 has 12 amino acids.

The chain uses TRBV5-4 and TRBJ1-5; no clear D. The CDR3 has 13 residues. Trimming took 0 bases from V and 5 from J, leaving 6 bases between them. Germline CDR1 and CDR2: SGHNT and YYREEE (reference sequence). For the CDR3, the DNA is TGTGCCAGCAGCTTGGGGCAGGATCAGCCCCAGCATTTT. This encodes CASSLGQDQPQHF.